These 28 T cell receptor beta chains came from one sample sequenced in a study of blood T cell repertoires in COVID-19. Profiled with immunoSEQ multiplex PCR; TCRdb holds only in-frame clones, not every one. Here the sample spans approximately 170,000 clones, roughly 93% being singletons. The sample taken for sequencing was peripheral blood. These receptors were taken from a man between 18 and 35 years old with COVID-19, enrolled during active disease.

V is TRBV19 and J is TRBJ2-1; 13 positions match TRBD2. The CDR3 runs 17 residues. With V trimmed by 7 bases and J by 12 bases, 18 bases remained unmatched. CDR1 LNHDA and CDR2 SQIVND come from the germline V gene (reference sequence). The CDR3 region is CASTPSLAGGPSIGQFF. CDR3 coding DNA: TGTGCCAGTACCCCGTCACTAGCGGGAGGGCCTAGTATCGGGCAGTTCTTC.

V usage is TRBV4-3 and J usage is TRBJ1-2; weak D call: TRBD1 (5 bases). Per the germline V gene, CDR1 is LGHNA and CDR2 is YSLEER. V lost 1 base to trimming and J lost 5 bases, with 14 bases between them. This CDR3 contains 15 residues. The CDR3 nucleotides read TGCGCCAGCAGCCAAGGGGTTGCGACAGCTTATGGCTACACCTTC. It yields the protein CASSQGVATAYGYTF.

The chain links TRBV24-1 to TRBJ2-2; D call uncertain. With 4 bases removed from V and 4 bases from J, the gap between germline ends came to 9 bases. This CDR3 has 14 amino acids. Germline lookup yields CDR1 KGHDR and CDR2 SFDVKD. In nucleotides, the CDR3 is TGTGCCACCAGTGAACCCGACTTCACCGGGGAGCTGTTTTTT. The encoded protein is CATSEPDFTGELFF.

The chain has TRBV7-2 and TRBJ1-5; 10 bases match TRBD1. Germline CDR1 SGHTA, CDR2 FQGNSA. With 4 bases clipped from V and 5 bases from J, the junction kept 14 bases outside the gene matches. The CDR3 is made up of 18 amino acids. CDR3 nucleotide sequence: TGTGCCAGCAGCTCCCAGACCCCGGGACAGGGGAGTTATCAGCCCCAGCATTTT. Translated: CASSSQTPGQGSYQPQHF.

The CDR3 loop is CASSPSLAGAKFF. The DNA of the CDR3 is TGTGCCAGCAGCCCATCCCTAGCGGGAGCCAAGTTCTTC. The rearrangement uses TRBV7-3 and TRBJ2-1, with 10 positions matching TRBD2. The V gene's germline CDR1 is SGHTA and CDR2 FQGTGA. This CDR3 has 13 amino acids. The junction had 9 bases not matched to a gene; V was cut back by 5 bases and J by 14 bases.

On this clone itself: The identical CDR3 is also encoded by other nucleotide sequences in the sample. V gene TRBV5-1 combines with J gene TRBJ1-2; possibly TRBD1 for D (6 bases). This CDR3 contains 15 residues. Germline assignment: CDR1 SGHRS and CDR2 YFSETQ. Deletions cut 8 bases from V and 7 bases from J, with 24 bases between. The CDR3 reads CASSLVFDRMGGYTF. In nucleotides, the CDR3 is TGCGCCAGTAGCCTCGTTTTCGACAGGATGGGTGGCTACACCTTC.

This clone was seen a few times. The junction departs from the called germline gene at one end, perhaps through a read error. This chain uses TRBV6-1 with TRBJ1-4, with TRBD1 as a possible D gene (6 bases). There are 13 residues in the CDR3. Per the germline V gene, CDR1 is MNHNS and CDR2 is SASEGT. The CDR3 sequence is CASSENRVEKLLF. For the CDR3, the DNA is TGTGCCAGCAGTGAAAACAGGGTTGAAAAACTGCTTTTT.

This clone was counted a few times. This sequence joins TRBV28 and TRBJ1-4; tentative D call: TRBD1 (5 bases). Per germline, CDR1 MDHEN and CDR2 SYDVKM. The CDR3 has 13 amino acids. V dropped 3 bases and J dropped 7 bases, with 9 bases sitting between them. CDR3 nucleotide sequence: TGTGCCAGCAGTTTTGGCAGGGCTGAAAAACTGTTTTTT. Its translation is CASSFGRAEKLFF.

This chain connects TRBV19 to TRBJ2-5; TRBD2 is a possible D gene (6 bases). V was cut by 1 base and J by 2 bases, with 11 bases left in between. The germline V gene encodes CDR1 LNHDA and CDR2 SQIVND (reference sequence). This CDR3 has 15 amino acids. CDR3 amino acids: CASSIGNGRQETQYF. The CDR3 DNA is TGTGCCAGTAGTATAGGGAACGGGAGACAAGAGACCCAGTACTTC.

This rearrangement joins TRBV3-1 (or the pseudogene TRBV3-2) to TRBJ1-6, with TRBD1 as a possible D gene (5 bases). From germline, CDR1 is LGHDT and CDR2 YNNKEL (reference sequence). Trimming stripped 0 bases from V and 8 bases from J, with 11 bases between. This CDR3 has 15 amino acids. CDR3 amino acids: CASSQDRGFDSPLHF. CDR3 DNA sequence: TGTGCCAGCAGCCAAGACCGGGGGTTTGATTCACCCCTCCACTTT.

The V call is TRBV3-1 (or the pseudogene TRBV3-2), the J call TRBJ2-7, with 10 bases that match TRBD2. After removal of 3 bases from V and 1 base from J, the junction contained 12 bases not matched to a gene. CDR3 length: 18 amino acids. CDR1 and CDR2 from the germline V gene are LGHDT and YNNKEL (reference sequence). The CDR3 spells CASSQVTSGIKRSYEQYF. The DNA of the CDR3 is TGTGCCAGCAGCCAGGTAACTAGCGGGATTAAGAGGTCCTACGAGCAGTACTTC.

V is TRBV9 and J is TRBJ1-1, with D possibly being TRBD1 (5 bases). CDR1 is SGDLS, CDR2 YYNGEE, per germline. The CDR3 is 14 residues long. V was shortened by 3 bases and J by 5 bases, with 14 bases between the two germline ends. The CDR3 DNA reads TGTGCCAGCAGCGGCCGACAGAAGGAGACTGAAGCTTTCTTT. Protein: CASSGRQKETEAFF.

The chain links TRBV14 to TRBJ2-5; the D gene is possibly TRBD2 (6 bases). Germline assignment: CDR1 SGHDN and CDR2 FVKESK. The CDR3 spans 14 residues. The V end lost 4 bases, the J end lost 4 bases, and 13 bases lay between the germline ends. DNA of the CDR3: TGTGCCAGCAGCCCCTGGGGTAGCGGAGAGACCCAGTACTTC. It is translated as CASSPWGSGETQYF.

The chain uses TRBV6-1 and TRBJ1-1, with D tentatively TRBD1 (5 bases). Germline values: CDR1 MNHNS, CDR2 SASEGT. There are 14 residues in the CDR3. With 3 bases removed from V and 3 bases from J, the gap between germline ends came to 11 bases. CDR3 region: CASSDTPGDTEAFF. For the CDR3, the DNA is TGTGCCAGCAGTGACACACCGGGGGACACTGAAGCTTTCTTT.

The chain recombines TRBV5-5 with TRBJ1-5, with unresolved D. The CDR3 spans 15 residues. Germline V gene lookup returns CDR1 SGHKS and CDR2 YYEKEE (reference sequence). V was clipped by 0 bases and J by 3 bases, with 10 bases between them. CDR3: CASSLEWQSNQPQHF. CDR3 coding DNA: TGTGCCAGCAGCTTGGAATGGCAGTCCAATCAGCCCCAGCATTTT.

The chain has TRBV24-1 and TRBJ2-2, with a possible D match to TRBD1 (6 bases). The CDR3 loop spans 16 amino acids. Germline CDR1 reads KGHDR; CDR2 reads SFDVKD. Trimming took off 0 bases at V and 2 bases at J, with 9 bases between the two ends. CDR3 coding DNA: TGTGCCACCAGTGATTTGGGGACATCAAACACCGGGGAGCTGTTTTTT. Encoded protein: CATSDLGTSNTGELFF.

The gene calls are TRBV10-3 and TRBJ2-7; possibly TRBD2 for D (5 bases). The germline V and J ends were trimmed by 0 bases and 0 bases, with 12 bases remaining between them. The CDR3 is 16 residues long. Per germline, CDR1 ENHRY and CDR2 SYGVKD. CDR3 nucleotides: TGTGCCATCAGTGAGTCCCGGAGCGGAGCCTCCTACGAGCAGTACTTC. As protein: CAISESRSGASYEQYF.

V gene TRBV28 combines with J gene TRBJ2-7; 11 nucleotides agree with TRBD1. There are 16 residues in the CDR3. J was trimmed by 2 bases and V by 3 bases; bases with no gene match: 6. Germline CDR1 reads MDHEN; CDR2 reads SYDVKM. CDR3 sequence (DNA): TGTGCCAGCAGTTTTCGTCCGGGACAGGGGGCCTACGAGCAGTACTTC. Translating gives CASSFRPGQGAYEQYF.

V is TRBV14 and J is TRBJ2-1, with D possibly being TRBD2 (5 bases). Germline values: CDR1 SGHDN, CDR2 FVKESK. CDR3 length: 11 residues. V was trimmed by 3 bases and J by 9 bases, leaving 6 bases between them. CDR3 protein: CASSHGVEQFF. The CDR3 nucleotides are TGTGCCAGCAGCCACGGGGTTGAGCAGTTCTTC.

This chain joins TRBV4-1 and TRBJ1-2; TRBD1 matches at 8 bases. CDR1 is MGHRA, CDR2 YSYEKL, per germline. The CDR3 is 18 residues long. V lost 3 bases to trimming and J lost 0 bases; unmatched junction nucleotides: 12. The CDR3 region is CASSQFRDRRLTNYGYTF. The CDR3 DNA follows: TGCGCCAGCAGCCAGTTCCGGGACAGGAGACTAACTAACTATGGCTACACCTTC.

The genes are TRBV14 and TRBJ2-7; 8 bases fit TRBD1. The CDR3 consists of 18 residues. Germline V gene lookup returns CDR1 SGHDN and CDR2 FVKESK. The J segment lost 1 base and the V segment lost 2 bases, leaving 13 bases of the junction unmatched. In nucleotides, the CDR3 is TGTGCCAGCAGCCAAAGTTTAACCGGGACAGGTTTTTCCTACGAGCAGTACTTC. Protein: CASSQSLTGTGFSYEQYF.

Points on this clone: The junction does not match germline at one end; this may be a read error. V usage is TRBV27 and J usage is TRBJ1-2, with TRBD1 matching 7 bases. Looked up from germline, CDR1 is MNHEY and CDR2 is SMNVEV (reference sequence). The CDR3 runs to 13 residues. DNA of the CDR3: TGTGCCAGCAGTTTTGAGCCCTTGGGACAGTTGCATTTC. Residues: CASSFEPLGQLHF.

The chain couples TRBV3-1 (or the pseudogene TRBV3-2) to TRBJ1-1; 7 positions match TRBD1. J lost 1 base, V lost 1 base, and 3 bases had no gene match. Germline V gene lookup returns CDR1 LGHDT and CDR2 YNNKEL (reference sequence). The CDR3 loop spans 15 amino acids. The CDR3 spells CASSQGRDRNTEAFF. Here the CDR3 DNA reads TGTGCCAGCAGCCAAGGCCGGGACAGGAACACTGAAGCTTTCTTT.

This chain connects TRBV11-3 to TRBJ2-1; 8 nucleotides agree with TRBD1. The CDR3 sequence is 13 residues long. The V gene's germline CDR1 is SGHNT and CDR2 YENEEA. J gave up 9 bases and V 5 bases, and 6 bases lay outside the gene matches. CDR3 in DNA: TGTGCCAGCAGCGCGTACGGGACAGGTGAGCAGTTCTTC. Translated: CASSAYGTGEQFF.

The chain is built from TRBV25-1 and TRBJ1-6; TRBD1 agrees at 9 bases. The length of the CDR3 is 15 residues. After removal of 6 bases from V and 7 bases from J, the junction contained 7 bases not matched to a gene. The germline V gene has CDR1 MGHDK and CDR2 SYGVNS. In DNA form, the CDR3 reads TGTGCCAGCAGGGAACGGGACAGGGCCAATTCACCCCTCCACTTT. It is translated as CASRERDRANSPLHF.

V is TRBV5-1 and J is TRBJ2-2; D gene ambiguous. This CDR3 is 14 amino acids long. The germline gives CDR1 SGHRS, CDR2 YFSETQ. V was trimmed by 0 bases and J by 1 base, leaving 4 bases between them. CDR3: CASSLDQNTGELFF. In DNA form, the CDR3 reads TGCGCCAGCAGCTTGGATCAGAACACCGGGGAGCTGTTTTTT.

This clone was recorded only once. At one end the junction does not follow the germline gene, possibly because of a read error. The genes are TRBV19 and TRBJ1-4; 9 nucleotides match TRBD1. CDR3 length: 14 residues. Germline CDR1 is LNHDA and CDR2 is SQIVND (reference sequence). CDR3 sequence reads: CASSVTGGYEKLLF. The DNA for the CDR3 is TGTGCCAGTAGTGTCACAGGGGGCTATGAAAAACTGCTTTTT.

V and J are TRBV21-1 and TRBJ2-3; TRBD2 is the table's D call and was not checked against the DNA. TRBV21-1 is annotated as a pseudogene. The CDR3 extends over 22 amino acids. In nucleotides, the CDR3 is TGTGCCAGCAGCAAAGGGGGACAGGACGGACTAGCGGGAAGGGTTGGCACAGATACGCAGTATTTT. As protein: CASSKGGQDGLAGRVGTDTQYF.